The subject of this entry is one T cell receptor (beta chain). This entry is derived from a study of blood T cell repertoires in COVID-19. Study-wide context: Collection of acute and convalescent COVID-19 samples took place in the United States, Italy and Spain.

Study members were between roughly 18 and 100 years old and lived in 20 to 25 US regions. In the authors' methods: Researchers report that nucleated cell counts were estimated from reference gene primer amplification. Data came from immunoSEQ multiplex PCR; TCRdb stores just in-frame clones and leaves some out. V and J calls plus clone size are reproduced from that table; the DNA served to infer D and trimming. The sample has about 170,000 clones, 84% seen once. Sequences were obtained from PBMCs or T cells enriched from blood (not recorded which). The source is a man in his fifties or sixties who had recovered from COVID-19.

CDR3 DNA sequence: TGCAGCGTTGGACAGCGCTCTGGGGCCAACGTCCTGACTTTC. As protein: CSVGQRSGANVLTF. This sequence joins TRBV29-1 and TRBJ2-6, with D possibly being TRBD1 (5 bases). Per germline, CDR1 SQVTM and CDR2 ANQGSEA. Deletions cut 4 bases from V and 0 bases from J, with 7 bases between. This CDR3 region has 14 residues.